Listed below are T cell receptor beta chains from one sample, sequenced in a study of blood T cell repertoires in COVID-19. Produced via immunoSEQ multiplex PCR; TCRdb's table is partial and in-frame only. Seen here are 250,000 to 300,000 clones, approximately 90% observed once, and the top ten hold approximately 9.5%. The sequencing input was PBMCs or T cells enriched from blood (not recorded which). All receptors come from a man aged 35 to 55 who had recovered from COVID-19. Both conserved end residues are part of each CDR3. The order of the fields is clone size, J gene, V gene, D gene, CDR3 DNA, CDR3 protein. D genes are given only for firm matches. A row's size may be missing; if present it is once, few, many or a size class.

clone_size: NA
j_call: TRBJ1-2
v_call: TRBV7-2
d_call: NA
cdr3_nt: TGTGCCAGCAGCCCTTGGGAGGGGGATGGCTACACCTTC
cdr3_aa: CASSPWEGDGYTF

clone_size: NA
j_call: TRBJ2-7
v_call: TRBV5-4
d_call: NA
cdr3_nt: TGTGCCAGCAGCTTGGATCGCGTTAAGTTCTACGAGCAGTACTTC
cdr3_aa: CASSLDRVKFYEQYF

clone_size: few
j_call: TRBJ2-3
v_call: TRBV11-3
d_call: NA
cdr3_nt: TGTGCCAGCAGTCGGGTTGGGGGCGTCGGCACAGATACGCAGTATTTT
cdr3_aa: CASSRVGGVGTDTQYF

clone_size: NA
j_call: TRBJ2-2
v_call: TRBV4-1
d_call: NA
cdr3_nt: TGCGCCAGCACGGGCGCGGGGAATACCGGGGAGCTGTTTTTT
cdr3_aa: CASTGAGNTGELFF

clone_size: few
j_call: TRBJ2-7
v_call: TRBV20-1
d_call: NA
cdr3_nt: TGCAGTGCTAGAGATAGCTACGAGCAGTACTTC
cdr3_aa: CSARDSYEQYF

clone_size: NA
j_call: TRBJ1-2
v_call: TRBV5-5
d_call: NA
cdr3_nt: TGTGCCAGCAGCTTGGGGCATACTCTAGCGGGTGGCTACACCTTC
cdr3_aa: CASSLGHTLAGGYTF

clone_size: once
j_call: TRBJ1-1
v_call: TRBV19
d_call: NA
cdr3_nt: TGTGCCAGTTCCCGCGGACACCTGAACACTGAAGCTTTCTTT
cdr3_aa: CASSRGHLNTEAFF

clone_size: NA
j_call: TRBJ2-5
v_call: TRBV19
d_call: TRBD2
cdr3_nt: TGTGCCAGTAGTATAGGTCCTAGCGGGGGTCAAGAGACCCAGTACTTC
cdr3_aa: CASSIGPSGGQETQYF

clone_size: NA
j_call: TRBJ1-2
v_call: TRBV13
d_call: NA
cdr3_nt: TGTGCCAGCAGCCCTATGCAGGGGAACTATGGCTACACCTTC
cdr3_aa: CASSPMQGNYGYTF

clone_size: NA
j_call: TRBJ2-5
v_call: TRBV29-1
d_call: TRBD2
cdr3_nt: TGCAGCGTTGAAGATGTGCCGGGACTAGGAGAAGAGACCCAGTACTTC
cdr3_aa: CSVEDVPGLGEETQYF

clone_size: NA
j_call: TRBJ1-2
v_call: TRBV27
d_call: TRBD1
cdr3_nt: TGTGCCAGCAGTTCCGCAGGGGGTTGGTATGGCTACACCTTC
cdr3_aa: CASSSAGGWYGYTF

clone_size: NA
j_call: TRBJ2-5
v_call: TRBV3-1/TRBV3-2
d_call: TRBD2
cdr3_nt: TGTGCCAGCAGCCACACGAACTTACAGCGGGAACGGGAGACCCAGTACTTC
cdr3_aa: CASSHTNLQRERETQYF

clone_size: NA
j_call: TRBJ2-3
v_call: TRBV11-2
d_call: TRBD2
cdr3_nt: TGTGCCAGCAGCTTACCGACTAGCGGAGATACGCAGTATTTT
cdr3_aa: CASSLPTSGDTQYF

clone_size: few
j_call: TRBJ1-1
v_call: TRBV5-1
d_call: TRBD1
cdr3_nt: TGCGCCAGCAGCCATAGACCCGACAGGGTCCAGATGAACACTGAAGCTTTCTTT
cdr3_aa: CASSHRPDRVQMNTEAFF

clone_size: NA
j_call: TRBJ2-7
v_call: TRBV6-5
d_call: TRBD2
cdr3_nt: TGTGCCAGCAGGACTAGCGGGGTTTCCTACGAGCAGTACTTC
cdr3_aa: CASRTSGVSYEQYF

clone_size: NA
j_call: TRBJ1-5
v_call: TRBV28
d_call: NA
cdr3_nt: TGTGCCAGCAGTTCAGCAACCACCCGGGGTCAGCCCCAGCATTTT
cdr3_aa: CASSSATTRGQPQHF

clone_size: NA
j_call: TRBJ1-3
v_call: TRBV3-1/TRBV3-2
d_call: TRBD1
cdr3_nt: TGTGCCAGCAGCCAAACGTTAGGACAGGGCTCTGGAAACACCATATATTTT
cdr3_aa: CASSQTLGQGSGNTIYF